The clone carrying this TCR beta chain came up once. Per the germline V gene, CDR1 is SGHRS and CDR2 is YFSETQ. V was cut by 3 bases and J by 8 bases, with 17 bases left in between. CDR3 length: 14 amino acids. This specimen comes from a study of neoadjuvant anti-PD-1 for oral cavity cancer. This table comes from immunoSEQ multiplex PCR, and its TCRdb copy is limited to in-frame clones, with some not included. Of about 9,500 clones listed, 68% were seen once; the top ten hold 3.5% to 4.5%. Specified time point: after neoadjuvant nivolumab, at surgical resection. Patients had HPV-negative, locally advanced oral cavity squamous cell carcinoma.

The sequences come from PBMCs, collected after nivolumab (anti-PD-1) treatment. The sequence came from a person aged 35-79 years with oral cavity squamous cell carcinoma. This sequence joins TRBV5-1 and TRBJ1-2; the D is unclear. In DNA form, the CDR3 reads TGCGCCAGCAGCTCGGACGGTCCGGGCGGGGGCTACACCTTC. Protein sequence: CASSSDGPGGGYTF.